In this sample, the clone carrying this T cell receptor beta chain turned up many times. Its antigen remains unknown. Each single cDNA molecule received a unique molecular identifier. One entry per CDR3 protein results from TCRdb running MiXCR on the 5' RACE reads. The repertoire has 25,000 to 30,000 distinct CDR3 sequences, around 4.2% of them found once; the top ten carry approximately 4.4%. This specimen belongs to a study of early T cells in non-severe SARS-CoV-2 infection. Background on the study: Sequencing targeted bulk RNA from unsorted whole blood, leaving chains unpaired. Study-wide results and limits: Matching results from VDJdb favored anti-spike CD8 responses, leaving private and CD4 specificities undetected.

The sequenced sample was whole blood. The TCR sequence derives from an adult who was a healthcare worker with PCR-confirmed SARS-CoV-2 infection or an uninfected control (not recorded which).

CDR3 in amino acids: CASSQEDMPQLGQYF. The CDR3 nucleotides read TGCGCCAGCAGCCAAGAAGACATGCCCCAACTCGGGCAGTACTTC. J is TRBJ2-7 and V is TRBV4-1; D not certain. The CDR3 totals 15 residues. V lost 0 bases to trimming and J lost 9 bases, with 18 bases between them. CDR1 and CDR2 from the germline V gene are MGHRA and YSYEKL.